What follows are 23 T cell receptor beta chains derived from one specimen sequenced in a study of cytomegalovirus exposure and HLA in healthy donors (dated by TCRdb to about 2017). Libraries were constructed by the immunoSEQ multiplex PCR assay. TCRdb re-hosts the immuneACCESS table, in-frame sequences only. Its copies lack some clones; in the studies checked, an unresolved V gene accounts for under half of them, and the cause for the rest is not known. For this sample there are about 240,000 clones; 75% to 90% appear just once. The ten biggest clones cover 1% to 1.5% of the sample. Sequenced material: PBMCs. These TCRs come from a woman in her 30s in good health and CMV-seropositive.

Written as DNA, the CDR3 is TGTGCCAGCAGTTTAAGGATGCGGGGCTCATACGAGCAGTACTTC. As protein: CASSLRMRGSYEQYF. The V gene is TRBV27, the J gene TRBJ2-7; possibly TRBD2 for D (6 bases). The ends were cut back, 2 bases at V and 4 bases at J, with 15 bases in the middle. CDR3 length: 15 amino acids. The V gene's germline CDR1 is MNHEY and CDR2 SMNVEV (reference sequence).

This sequence joins TRBV5-1 and TRBJ2-7; 10 bases are a match to TRBD2. Trimming at V came to 3 bases and at J to 4 bases, leaving 13 bases not matched to a gene. This CDR3 region has 17 residues. Germline assignment: CDR1 SGHRS and CDR2 YFSETQ. CDR3 sequence (DNA): TGCGCCAGCAGCTCCGGTGGACTAGCGGTTCATAGGTACGAGCAGTACTTC. This codes for CASSSGGLAVHRYEQYF.

The rearrangement uses TRBV30 and TRBJ2-3; 14 bases are shared with TRBD2. CDR1 and CDR2 (germline): GTSNPN, SVGIG (reference sequence). Losses at the gene ends were 2 bases for V and 2 bases for J; bases not matched to a gene: 15. CDR3 size: 20 residues. The CDR3 DNA sequence: TGTGCCTGGAGTCCCCCGGGACTAGCGGGAGAGGAGGGCTTCACAGATACGCAGTATTTT. Protein sequence: CAWSPPGLAGEEGFTDTQYF.

This sequence joins TRBV11-3 and TRBJ2-3, with 7 nucleotides matching TRBD2. V lost 0 bases, J lost 2 bases, and 11 bases stayed unmatched. The CDR3 has 18 residues. Germline assignment: CDR1 SGHNT and CDR2 YENEEA. CDR3 coding DNA: TGTGCCAGCAGCTTAGATTCCCGCGGGAGTATACTCACAGATACGCAGTATTTT. It is translated as CASSLDSRGSILTDTQYF.

The J gene is TRBJ2-1, the V gene TRBV7-3; unclear D gene. Trimming took 3 bases from V and 0 from J, leaving 6 bases between them. The germline gives CDR1 SGHTA, CDR2 FQGTGA. The CDR3 is made up of 14 amino acids. CDR3 sequence (DNA): TGTGCCAGCAGCTTGGAGCACTCCTACAATGAGCAGTTCTTC. This sequence encodes CASSLEHSYNEQFF.

The chain carries TRBV6-6 and TRBJ2-1; D might be TRBD2 (6 bases). V was cut by 6 bases and J by 6 bases, with 21 bases left in between. The CDR3 spans 16 residues. Germline-derived CDR1 and CDR2 are MNHNY and SVGAGI (reference sequence). CDR3 loop: CASSLPDGAGINEQFF. DNA for the CDR3: TGTGCCAGCAGCCTCCCCGACGGGGCGGGGATCAATGAGCAGTTCTTC.

The V call is TRBV7-9, the J call TRBJ2-7; possibly TRBD1 for D (6 bases). The V gene lost 5 bases and the J gene lost 0 bases, with 11 bases spanning the gap. Looked up from germline, CDR1 is SEHNR and CDR2 is FQNEAQ (reference sequence). This CDR3 is 14 amino acids long. CDR3 amino acids: CASSPRTASYEQYF. CDR3 bases: TGTGCCAGCAGCCCTCGGACAGCCTCCTACGAGCAGTACTTC.

J is TRBJ2-3 and V is TRBV2, with 7 bases aligning to TRBD2. Germline trimming cut 1 base from V and 7 bases from J; bases unmatched to any gene: 8. This CDR3 has 15 residues. Per germline, CDR1 SNHLY and CDR2 FYNNEI. CDR3 nucleotide sequence: TGTGCCAGCAGTGAAGGGGGAGGGCCCGGTAATACGCAGTATTTT. It yields the protein CASSEGGGPGNTQYF. Using reference TRBV2 and TRBJ2-3 for the parts outside the CDR3, the full variable domain is EPEVTQTPSHQVTQMGQEVILRCVPISNHLYFYWYRQILGQKVEFLVSFYNNEISEKSEIFDDQFSVERPDGSNFTLKIRSTKLEDSAMYFCASSEGGGPGNTQYFGPGTRLTVL.

The chain employs TRBV15 and TRBJ1-2; 9 nucleotides match TRBD1. The CDR3 runs 15 residues. V lost 5 bases, J lost 7 bases, and 11 bases stayed unmatched. The germline V gene encodes CDR1 LNHNV and CDR2 YYDKDF (reference sequence). CDR3 amino acids: CATSGGQGKVSGYTF. Here the CDR3 DNA reads TGTGCCACCAGCGGGGGACAGGGAAAAGTGAGTGGCTACACCTTC. The full variable domain, with the rest looked up from reference TRBV15 and TRBJ1-2, is DAMVIQNPRYQVTQFGKPVTLSCSQTLNHNVMYWYQQKSSQAPKLLFHYYDKDFNNEADTPDNFQSRRPNTSFCFLDIRSPGLGDTAMYLCATSGGQGKVSGYTFGSGTRLTVV.

The CDR3 sequence: CASSSPAGTGEAFF. The DNA of the CDR3 is TGTGCCAGCAGCTCACCCGCCGGGACAGGGGAAGCTTTCTTT. The rearrangement uses TRBV5-4 and TRBJ1-1; 9 bases agree with TRBD1. The CDR3 loop spans 14 amino acids. Germline lookup yields CDR1 SGHNT and CDR2 YYREEE (reference sequence). The J segment lost 8 bases and the V segment lost 3 bases, leaving 8 bases of the junction unmatched.

The chain joins TRBV18 to TRBJ2-2; 9 bases map to TRBD1. The CDR3 runs to 14 residues. Trimming at V came to 1 base and at J to 6 bases, leaving 0 bases not matched to a gene. Germline loops: CDR1 KGHSH, CDR2 LQKENI. CDR3 residues: CASSPRQGAGELFF. The DNA of the CDR3 is TGTGCCAGCTCACCACGACAGGGGGCCGGGGAGCTGTTTTTT.

The chain combines TRBV6-4 with TRBJ1-4, with D uncertain. Germline CDR1 reads MRHNA; CDR2 reads SNTAGT. This CDR3 spans 14 amino acids. V was pared by 2 bases and J by 3 bases, with 7 bases between. The DNA for the CDR3 is TGTGCCAGCAGTGACGGTGAGCCTAATGAAAAACTGTTTTTT. Protein sequence: CASSDGEPNEKLFF.

This chain uses TRBV5-1 with TRBJ2-2, with 8 bases matching TRBD2. This CDR3 spans 18 amino acids. Germline V CDR1 and CDR2: SGHRS, YFSETQ. Trimming at V came to 0 bases and at J to 5 bases, leaving 12 bases not matched to a gene. CDR3: CASSLAVRSGSRTGELFF. CDR3 nucleotide sequence: TGCGCCAGCAGCTTGGCGGTAAGGAGCGGGAGTAGAACCGGGGAGCTGTTTTTT.

V and J are TRBV5-1 and TRBJ2-1, with 9 bases matching TRBD1. Germline V gene lookup returns CDR1 SGHRS and CDR2 YFSETQ. The J segment lost 4 bases and the V segment lost 2 bases, leaving 4 bases of the junction unmatched. This CDR3 has 15 residues. The CDR3 sequence is CASSLFGQGYNEQFF. DNA of the CDR3: TGCGCCAGCAGCTTATTCGGACAGGGGTACAATGAGCAGTTCTTC.

This chain uses TRBV7-6 with TRBJ2-7; 9 bases align to TRBD1. There are 15 residues in the CDR3. Germline V lookup: CDR1 SGHVS, CDR2 FNYEAQ. J was trimmed by 6 bases and V by 5 bases; bases with no gene match: 11. Here the CDR3 reads CASSASGQGAAEQYF. Written as DNA, the CDR3 is TGTGCCAGCAGCGCCTCGGGACAGGGTGCGGCCGAGCAGTACTTC.

V is TRBV4-2 and J is TRBJ2-7, with D tentatively TRBD2 (6 bases). Trimming left V 0 bases short and J 3 bases short, with 27 bases between. Germline V lookup: CDR1 LGHNA, CDR2 YNFKEQ. This CDR3 has 20 residues. This chain's CDR3 is CASSQETGGNLAIGFYEQYF. CDR3 nucleotides: TGTGCCAGCAGCCAAGAGACCGGGGGAAATCTAGCGATTGGTTTCTACGAGCAGTACTTC.

This chain joins TRBV2 and TRBJ2-7, with a weak D call TRBD2 (5 bases). With 8 bases removed from V and 0 bases from J, the gap between germline ends came to 8 bases. The CDR3 sequence is 12 residues long. CDR1 and CDR2 from the germline V gene are SNHLY and FYNNEI. CDR3 DNA: TGTGCCAGCGGGGAGTACTCCTACGAGCAGTACTTC. Its translation: CASGEYSYEQYF. The full variable domain, its missing parts supplied by reference TRBV2 and TRBJ2-7, is EPEVTQTPSHQVTQMGQEVILRCVPISNHLYFYWYRQILGQKVEFLVSFYNNEISEKSEIFDDQFSVERPDGSNFTLKIRSTKLEDSAMYFCASGEYSYEQYFGPGTRLTVT.

This clone came up once. The chain links TRBV28 to TRBJ1-2; D may be TRBD1 (6 bases). Per germline, CDR1 MDHEN and CDR2 SYDVKM. This CDR3 has 13 residues. Trimming stripped 6 bases from V and 8 bases from J, with 16 bases between. The CDR3 region is CASRPTGLRGYTF. DNA of the CDR3: TGTGCCAGCAGGCCGACAGGCCTTAGGGGCTACACCTTC.

This clone has just one count. The chain joins TRBV14 to TRBJ2-7; the D gene is possibly TRBD2 (5 bases). This CDR3 spans 15 amino acids. Germline V gives CDR1 SGHDN, CDR2 FVKESK. The V end lost 0 bases, the J end lost 5 bases, and 14 bases lay between the germline ends. The CDR3 nucleotides read TGTGCCAGCAGCCAAGAAAATAGCGTCCGCAACGAGCAGTACTTC. Its protein product is CASSQENSVRNEQYF.

This clone was observed once. V gene TRBV7-6 combines with J gene TRBJ2-6; D is undetermined. V was pared by 1 base and J by 2 bases, with 6 bases between. In germline, CDR1 is SGHVS, CDR2 FNYEAQ. CDR3 length: 15 residues. CDR3 DNA sequence: TGTGCCAGCAGCTTAGTAGTGACTGGGGCCAACGTCCTGACTTTC. Its translation: CASSLVVTGANVLTF.

The chain has TRBV5-1 and TRBJ1-6; D gene uncertain. CDR1 and CDR2 from the germline V gene are SGHRS and YFSETQ. V lost 4 bases and J 10 bases, leaving 12 bases between the germline ends. The CDR3 has 13 residues. The CDR3 sequence is CASSGRDRSPLHF. CDR3 DNA: TGCGCCAGCAGCGGGAGGGATCGCTCACCCCTCCACTTT.

In this sample, this clone turned up once. V is TRBV4-1 and J is TRBJ1-5; D might be TRBD1 (5 bases). The CDR3 has 15 residues. Germline CDR1 reads MGHRA; CDR2 reads YSYEKL. V lost 1 base and J lost 5, with 12 bases in between. In DNA form, the CDR3 reads TGCGCCAGCAGCCAAGTCGGGGGGGGAGATCAGCCCCAGCATTTT. This gives the protein CASSQVGGGDQPQHF.

This chain links TRBV5-6 with TRBJ1-2, with TRBD1 matching over 8 bases. The CDR3 totals 13 residues. The V gene end was trimmed by 8 bases and the J gene end by 5 bases; junction bases not matched to a gene: 8. Germline V lookup: CDR1 SGHDT, CDR2 YYEEEE. CDR3 in amino acids: CASSGQGLYGYTF. The CDR3 DNA is TGTGCCAGTAGCGGACAGGGCTTGTATGGCTACACCTTC.